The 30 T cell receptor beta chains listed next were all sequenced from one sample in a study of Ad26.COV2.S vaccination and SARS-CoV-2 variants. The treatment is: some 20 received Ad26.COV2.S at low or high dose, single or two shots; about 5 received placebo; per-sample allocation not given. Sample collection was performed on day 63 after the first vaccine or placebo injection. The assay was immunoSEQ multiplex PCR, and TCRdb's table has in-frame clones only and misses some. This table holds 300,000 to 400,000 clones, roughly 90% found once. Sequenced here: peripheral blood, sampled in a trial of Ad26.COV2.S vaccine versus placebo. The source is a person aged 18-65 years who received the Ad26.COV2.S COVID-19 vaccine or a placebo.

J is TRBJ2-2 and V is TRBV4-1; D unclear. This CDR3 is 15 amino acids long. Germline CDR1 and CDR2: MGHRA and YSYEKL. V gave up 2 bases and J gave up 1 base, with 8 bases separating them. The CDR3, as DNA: TGCGCCAGCAGCCAATCCCCAGGGAACACCGGGGAGCTGTTTTTT. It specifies CASSQSPGNTGELFF.

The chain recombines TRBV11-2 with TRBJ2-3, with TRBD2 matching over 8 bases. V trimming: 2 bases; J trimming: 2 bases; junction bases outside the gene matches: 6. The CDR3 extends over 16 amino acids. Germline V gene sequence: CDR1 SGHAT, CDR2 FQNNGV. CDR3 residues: CASSLMGLEITDTQYF. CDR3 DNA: TGTGCCAGCAGCTTAATGGGACTAGAAATCACAGATACGCAGTATTTT.

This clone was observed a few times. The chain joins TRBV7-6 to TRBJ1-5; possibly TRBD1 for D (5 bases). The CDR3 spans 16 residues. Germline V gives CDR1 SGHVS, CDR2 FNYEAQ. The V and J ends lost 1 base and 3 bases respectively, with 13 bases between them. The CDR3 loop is CASSLGAGPLNQPQHF. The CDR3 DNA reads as TGTGCCAGCAGCTTAGGGGCAGGGCCCCTCAATCAGCCCCAGCATTTT. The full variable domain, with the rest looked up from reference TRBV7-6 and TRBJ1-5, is GAGVSQSPRYKVTKRGQDVALRCDPISGHVSLYWYRQALGQGPEFLTYFNYEAQQDKSGLPNDRFSAERPEGSISTLTIQRTEQRDSAMYRCASSLGAGPLNQPQHFGDGTRLSIL.

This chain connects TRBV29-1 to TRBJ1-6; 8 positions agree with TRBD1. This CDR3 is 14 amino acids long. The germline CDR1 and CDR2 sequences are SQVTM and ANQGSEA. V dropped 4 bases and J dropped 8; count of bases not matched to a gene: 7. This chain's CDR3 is CSVGTGTGDSPLHF. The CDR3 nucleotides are TGCAGCGTTGGAACCGGGACAGGAGATTCACCCCTCCACTTT.

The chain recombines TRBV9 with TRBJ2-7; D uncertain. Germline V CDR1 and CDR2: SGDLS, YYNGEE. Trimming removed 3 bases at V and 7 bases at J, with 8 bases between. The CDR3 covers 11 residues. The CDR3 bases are TGTGCCAGCAGCGCGGGTTTAGAGCAGTACTTC. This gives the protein CASSAGLEQYF.

The CDR3 spells CASSYPRRLAWTDTQYF. CDR3 nucleotide sequence: TGTGCCAGCAGTTACCCCCGTAGACTAGCCTGGACAGATACGCAGTATTTT. The chain joins TRBV28 to TRBJ2-3; the match to TRBD2 covers 7 bases. The J segment lost 3 bases and the V segment lost 4 bases, leaving 13 bases of the junction unmatched. CDR1 and CDR2 (germline): MDHEN, SYDVKM. The CDR3 runs 17 residues.

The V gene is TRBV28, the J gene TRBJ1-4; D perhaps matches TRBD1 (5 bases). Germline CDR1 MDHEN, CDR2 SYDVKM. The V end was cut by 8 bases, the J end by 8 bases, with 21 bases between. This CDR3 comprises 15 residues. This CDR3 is CASGRRGVGTEKLFF. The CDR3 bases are TGTGCCAGCGGGAGACGGGGGGTGGGTACGGAAAAACTGTTTTTT.

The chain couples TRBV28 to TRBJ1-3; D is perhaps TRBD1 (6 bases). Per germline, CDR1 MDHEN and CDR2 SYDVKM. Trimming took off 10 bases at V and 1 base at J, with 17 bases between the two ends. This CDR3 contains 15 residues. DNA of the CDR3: TGTGCCACGACTAAGGACAGTATATCTGGAAACACCATATATTTT. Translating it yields CATTKDSISGNTIYF.

This chain's CDR3 is CASSNMPSGGYNEQFF. The CDR3 DNA reads as TGTGCCAGCAGCAATATGCCTAGCGGGGGGTACAATGAGCAGTTCTTC. V and J are TRBV6-2 or TRBV6-3 and TRBJ2-1, with TRBD2 matching 11 bases. The CDR3 totals 16 residues. The ends lost 6 bases at V and 4 bases at J; junction bases unmatched: 8. Per the germline V gene, CDR1 is MNHEY and CDR2 is SVGEGT.

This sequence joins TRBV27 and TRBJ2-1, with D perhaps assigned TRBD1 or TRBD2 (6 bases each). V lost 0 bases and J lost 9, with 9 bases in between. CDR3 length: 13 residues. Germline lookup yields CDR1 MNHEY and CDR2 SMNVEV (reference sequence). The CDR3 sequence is CASSLSGGLEQFF. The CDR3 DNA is TGTGCCAGCAGTTTATCAGGGGGGCTTGAGCAGTTCTTC.

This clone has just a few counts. The CDR3 spells CASSPGAPGEQYF. DNA for the CDR3: TGTGCCAGCTCACCCGGGGCTCCGGGCGAGCAGTACTTC. The rearrangement joins TRBV18 to TRBJ2-7; possibly TRBD1 or TRBD2 for D (5 bases each). Germline loops: CDR1 KGHSH, CDR2 LQKENI. The CDR3 extends over 13 amino acids. The V end was cut by 3 bases, the J end by 6 bases, with 12 bases between. Drawing the rest from reference TRBV18 and TRBJ2-7, the complete variable domain is NAGVMQNPRHLVRRRGQEARLRCSPMKGHSHVYWYRQLPEEGLKFMVYLQKENIIDESGMPKERFSAEFPKEGPSILRIQQVVRGDSAAYFCASSPGAPGEQYFGPGTRLTVT.

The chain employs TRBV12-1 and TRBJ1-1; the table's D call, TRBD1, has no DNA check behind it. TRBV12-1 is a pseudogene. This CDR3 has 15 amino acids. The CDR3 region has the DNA TGTGCCAGCAGCTTCCCGACAGGGTGGGGCACTGAAGCTTTCTTT. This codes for CASSFPTGWGTEAFF.

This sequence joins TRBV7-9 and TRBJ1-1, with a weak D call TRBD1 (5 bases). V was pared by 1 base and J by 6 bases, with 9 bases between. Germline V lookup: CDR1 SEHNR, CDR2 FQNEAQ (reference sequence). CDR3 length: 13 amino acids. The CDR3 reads CASSLGRGAEAFF. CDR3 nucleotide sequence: TGTGCCAGCAGCTTAGGTAGAGGGGCTGAAGCTTTCTTT.

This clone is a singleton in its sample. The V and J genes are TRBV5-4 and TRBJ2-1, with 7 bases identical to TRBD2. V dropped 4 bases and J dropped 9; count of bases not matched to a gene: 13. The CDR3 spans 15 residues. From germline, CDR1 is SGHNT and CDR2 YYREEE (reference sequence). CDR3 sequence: CASSGRARDTPEQFF. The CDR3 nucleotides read TGTGCCAGCAGCGGGAGGGCGAGGGATACGCCTGAGCAGTTCTTC.

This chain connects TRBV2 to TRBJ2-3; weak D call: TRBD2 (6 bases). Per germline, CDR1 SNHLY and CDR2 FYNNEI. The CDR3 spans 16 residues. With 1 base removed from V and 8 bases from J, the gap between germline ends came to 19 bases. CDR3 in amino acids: CASSEVAGLAKVTQYF. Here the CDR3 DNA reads TGTGCCAGCAGTGAAGTGGCGGGACTGGCAAAGGTTACGCAGTATTTT.

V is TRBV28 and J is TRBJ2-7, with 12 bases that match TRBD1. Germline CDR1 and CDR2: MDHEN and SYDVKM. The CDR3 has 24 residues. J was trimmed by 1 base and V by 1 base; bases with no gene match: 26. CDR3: CASSLFISLAAGQGAASESYEQYF. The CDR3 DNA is TGTGCCAGCAGTTTATTTATTTCTCTGGCCGCGGGACAGGGGGCGGCTAGCGAATCCTACGAGCAGTACTTC.

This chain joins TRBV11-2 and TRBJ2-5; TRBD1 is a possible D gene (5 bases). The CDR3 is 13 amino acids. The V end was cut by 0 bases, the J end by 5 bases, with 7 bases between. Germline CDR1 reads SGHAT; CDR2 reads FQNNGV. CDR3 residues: CASSLEPGETQYF. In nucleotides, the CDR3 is TGTGCCAGCAGCTTAGAACCAGGGGAGACCCAGTACTTC.

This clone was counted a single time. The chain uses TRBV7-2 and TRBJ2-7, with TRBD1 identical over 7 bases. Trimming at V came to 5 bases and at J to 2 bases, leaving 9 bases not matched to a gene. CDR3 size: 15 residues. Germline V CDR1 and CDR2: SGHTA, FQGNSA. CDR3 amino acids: CASSHRQGTAYEQYF. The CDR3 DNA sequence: TGTGCCAGCAGCCATAGGCAGGGGACAGCCTACGAGCAGTACTTC.

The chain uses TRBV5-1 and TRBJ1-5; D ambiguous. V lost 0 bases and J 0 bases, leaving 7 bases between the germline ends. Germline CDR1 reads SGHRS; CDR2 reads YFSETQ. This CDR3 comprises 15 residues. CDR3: CASSLEGYSNQPQHF. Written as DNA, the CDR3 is TGCGCCAGCAGCTTGGAGGGTTATAGCAATCAGCCCCAGCATTTT.

As DNA, the CDR3 is TGTGCCAGCAGCTTATCCCGACGATCCTATGGCTACACCTTC. This gives the protein CASSLSRRSYGYTF. V usage is TRBV7-2 and J usage is TRBJ1-2; D not certain. The V end lost 2 bases, the J end lost 4 bases, and 11 bases lay between the germline ends. This CDR3 region has 14 residues. CDR1 and CDR2 (germline): SGHTA, FQGNSA.

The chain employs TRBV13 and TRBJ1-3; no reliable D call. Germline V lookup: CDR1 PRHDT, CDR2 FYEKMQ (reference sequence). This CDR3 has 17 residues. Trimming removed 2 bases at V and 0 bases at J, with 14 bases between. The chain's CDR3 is CASSLFILNPSGNTIYF. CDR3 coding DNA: TGTGCCAGCAGCTTATTTATCCTGAATCCCTCTGGAAACACCATATATTTT.

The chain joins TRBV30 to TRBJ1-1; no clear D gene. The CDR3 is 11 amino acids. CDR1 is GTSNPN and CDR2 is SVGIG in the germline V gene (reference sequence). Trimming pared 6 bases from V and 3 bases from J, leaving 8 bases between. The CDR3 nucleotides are TGTGCCTGCAAAGATTACACTGAAGCTTTCTTT. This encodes CACKDYTEAFF.

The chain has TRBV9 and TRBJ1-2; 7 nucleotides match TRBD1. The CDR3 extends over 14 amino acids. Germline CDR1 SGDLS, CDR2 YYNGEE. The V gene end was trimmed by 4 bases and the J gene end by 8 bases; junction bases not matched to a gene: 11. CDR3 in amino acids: CASSPEWTGRGYTF. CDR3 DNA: TGTGCCAGCAGCCCCGAGTGGACAGGTCGAGGCTACACCTTC.

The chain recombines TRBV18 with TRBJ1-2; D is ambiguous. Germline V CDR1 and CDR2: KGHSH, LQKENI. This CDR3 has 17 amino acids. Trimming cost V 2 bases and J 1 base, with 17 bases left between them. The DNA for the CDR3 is TGTGCCAGCTCACCAGAACCCTCAGGAGCACTTAACTATGGCTACACCTTC. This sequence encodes CASSPEPSGALNYGYTF.

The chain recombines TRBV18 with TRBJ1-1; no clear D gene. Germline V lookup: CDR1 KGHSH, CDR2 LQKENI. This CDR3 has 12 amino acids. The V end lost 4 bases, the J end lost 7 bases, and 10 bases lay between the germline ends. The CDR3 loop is CASSLGRNEAFF. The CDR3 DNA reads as TGTGCCAGCTCACTAGGACGGAATGAAGCTTTCTTT.

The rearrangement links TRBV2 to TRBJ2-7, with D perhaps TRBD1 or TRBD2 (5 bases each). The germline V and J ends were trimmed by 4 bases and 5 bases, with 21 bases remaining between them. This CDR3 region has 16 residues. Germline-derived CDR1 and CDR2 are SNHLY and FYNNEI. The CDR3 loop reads CASSGPSGSKGDEQYF. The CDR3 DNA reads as TGTGCCAGCAGTGGTCCCTCGGGATCAAAAGGGGACGAGCAGTACTTC.

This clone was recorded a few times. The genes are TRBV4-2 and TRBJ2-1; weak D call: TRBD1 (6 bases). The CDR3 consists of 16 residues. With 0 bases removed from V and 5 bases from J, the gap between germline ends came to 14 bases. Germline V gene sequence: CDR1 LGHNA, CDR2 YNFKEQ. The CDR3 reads CASSQEGRGNHNEQFF. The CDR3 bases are TGTGCCAGCAGCCAAGAAGGCAGGGGAAATCACAATGAGCAGTTCTTC.

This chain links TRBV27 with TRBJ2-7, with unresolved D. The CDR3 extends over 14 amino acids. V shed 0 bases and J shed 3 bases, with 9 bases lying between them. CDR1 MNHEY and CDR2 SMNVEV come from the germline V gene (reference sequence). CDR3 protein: CASSLSPFGYEQYF. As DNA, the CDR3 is TGTGCCAGCAGTTTATCACCATTCGGCTACGAGCAGTACTTC.

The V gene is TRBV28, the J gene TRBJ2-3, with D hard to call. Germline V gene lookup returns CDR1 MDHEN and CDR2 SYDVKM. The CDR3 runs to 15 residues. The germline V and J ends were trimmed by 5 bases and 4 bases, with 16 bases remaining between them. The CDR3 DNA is TGTGCCAGCAGTGCAACGGGTTCCTTGGCAGATACGCAGTATTTT. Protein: CASSATGSLADTQYF.

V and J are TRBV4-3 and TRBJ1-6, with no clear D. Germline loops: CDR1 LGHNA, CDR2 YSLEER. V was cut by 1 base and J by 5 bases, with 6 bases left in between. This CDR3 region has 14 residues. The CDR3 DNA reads TGCGCCAGCAGCCAAGCCCAGAATAATTCACCCCTCCACTTT. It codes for CASSQAQNNSPLHF.